One and the same sample provided the 20 T cell receptor beta chains below, sequenced in a study of naive and memory T cell subsets. An equimolar mix of two oligonucleotides served as the beta constant-region primer for TRBC1 and TRBC2. TCRdb recomputed calls from the UMI-ligation and nested PCR reads with MiXCR, one row per CDR3 protein. Here the sample spans 75,000 to 85,000 distinct CDR3 sequences, around 14% being singletons. The sample consisted of central memory CD4+ T cells from blood. The receptors stem from a human donor in good health.

This clonotype was picked up a small number of times. This sequence joins TRBV13 and TRBJ2-3; unclear D gene. The CDR3 is made up of 15 amino acids. V was cut by 1 base and J by 0 bases, with 8 bases left in between. CDR1 and CDR2 (germline): PRHDT, FYEKMQ (reference sequence). This CDR3 reads CASSLEGTSTDTQYF. The CDR3 DNA reads TGTGCCAGCAGCTTAGAAGGAACCAGCACAGATACGCAGTATTTT.

This clonotype was counted many times. The J gene is TRBJ1-5, the V gene TRBV20-1; D is perhaps TRBD1 (5 bases). The length of the CDR3 is 14 residues. Trimming stripped 0 bases from V and 6 bases from J, with 12 bases between. In germline, CDR1 is DFQATT, CDR2 SNEGSKA (reference sequence). CDR3 DNA: TGCAGTGCTAGAGATGGGCAGGGAGGTCAGCCCCAGCATTTT. Translation gives CSARDGQGGQPQHF.

This clonotype was observed at least ten times. The V call is TRBV20-1, the J call TRBJ2-1; the D is unclear. The length of the CDR3 is 12 residues. Germline values: CDR1 DFQATT, CDR2 SNEGSKA (reference sequence). The V end lost 2 bases, the J end lost 8 bases, and 10 bases lay between the germline ends. The CDR3: CSARPGVDEQFF. In DNA, the CDR3 is TGCAGTGCTAGACCGGGTGTAGATGAGCAGTTCTTC.

This clonotype showed up many times. This chain joins TRBV20-1 and TRBJ2-3; TRBD2 matches 10 bases. CDR1 and CDR2 from the germline V gene are DFQATT and SNEGSKA (reference sequence). This CDR3 is built from 13 residues. The ends lost 5 bases at V and 6 bases at J; junction bases unmatched: 5. CDR3 bases: TGCAGTGCTCTAGCGGGGGTGGGGGATACGCAGTATTTT. As protein: CSALAGVGDTQYF.

This clonotype has ten or more counts. This chain joins TRBV5-1 and TRBJ2-7; D call uncertain. The length of the CDR3 is 15 residues. Per the germline V gene, CDR1 is SGHRS and CDR2 is YFSETQ. The V and J ends lost 0 bases and 0 bases respectively, with 10 bases between them. CDR3 region: CASSLDPGSSYEQYF. CDR3 sequence (DNA): TGCGCCAGCAGCTTGGATCCAGGCAGCTCCTACGAGCAGTACTTC.

The chain joins TRBV6-1 to TRBJ2-3, with D perhaps TRBD1 (5 bases). Trimming removed 6 bases at V and 4 bases at J, with 14 bases between. Germline V gives CDR1 MNHNS, CDR2 SASEGT. There are 14 residues in the CDR3. CDR3 DNA sequence: TGTGCCAGCAGGAAGGAGAGCAGGGCAGATACGCAGTATTTT. It translates to CASRKESRADTQYF.

This chain connects TRBV7-2 to TRBJ2-5, with TRBD2 matching over 9 bases. V was pared by 7 bases and J by 2 bases, with 5 bases of the junction left unmatched. Per the germline V gene, CDR1 is SGHTA and CDR2 is FQGNSA. This CDR3 has 14 amino acids. DNA of the CDR3: TGTGCCAGCACTATGACTAGCGGACAAGAGACCCAGTACTTC. It encodes CASTMTSGQETQYF.

The rearrangement joins TRBV5-1 to TRBJ2-3; 13 bases are a match to TRBD2. The V gene end was trimmed by 3 bases and the J gene end by 9 bases; junction bases not matched to a gene: 10. Germline loops: CDR1 SGHRS, CDR2 YFSETQ. The CDR3 length is 16 residues. DNA of the CDR3: TGCGCCAGCAGCTCAGGGACTAGCGGGACCTCCGGAACGCAGTATTTT. Protein sequence: CASSSGTSGTSGTQYF.

The chain employs TRBV6-1 and TRBJ1-3; 9 bases fit TRBD1. Germline assignment: CDR1 MNHNS and CDR2 SASEGT. The CDR3 spans 15 residues. The J segment lost 2 bases and the V segment lost 6 bases, leaving 5 bases of the junction unmatched. Here the CDR3 reads CASRGQGATGNTIYF. The CDR3 bases are TGTGCCAGCAGGGGACAGGGAGCGACTGGAAACACCATATATTTT.

The sample holds a few counts of this clonotype. J is TRBJ2-3 and V is TRBV14; D not resolved. Germline values: CDR1 SGHDN, CDR2 FVKESK. V was trimmed by 1 base and J by 4 bases, leaving 12 bases between them. The CDR3 spans 15 residues. The CDR3 here is CASSQGGCAADTQYF. CDR3 in DNA: TGTGCCAGCAGCCAAGGGGGATGTGCGGCAGATACGCAGTATTTT.

This clonotype occurred many times. The V and J genes are TRBV29-1 and TRBJ2-1; 16 nucleotides agree with TRBD2. J lost 12 bases, V lost 5 bases, and 13 bases had no gene match. This CDR3 contains 16 residues. The germline V gene encodes CDR1 SQVTM and CDR2 ANQGSEA. The CDR3 sequence: CSVSTGGTSGRAAQFF. The CDR3 DNA reads as TGCAGCGTTTCCACAGGGGGGACTAGCGGGAGGGCCGCGCAGTTCTTC.

V usage is TRBV5-1 and J usage is TRBJ2-7, with D maybe TRBD2 (6 bases). V was pared by 4 bases and J by 2 bases, with 19 bases between. There are 16 residues in the CDR3. Germline V CDR1 and CDR2: SGHRS, YFSETQ. In nucleotides, the CDR3 is TGCGCCAGCAGCCCCATTGGTCTAGCGCCAACCTACGAGCAGTACTTC. This codes for CASSPIGLAPTYEQYF.

Of note for this clonotype: A junction boundary mismatches the germline segment, possibly from a read error. The chain couples TRBV15 to TRBJ2-7; 9 positions agree with TRBD1. This CDR3 contains 16 residues. Germline V CDR1 and CDR2: LNHNV, YYDKDF (reference sequence). The CDR3 DNA sequence: TGTGTCACCAGCAGGATCCGGGACAGGGTTAACTACGAGCAGTACTTC. Its protein product is CVTSRIRDRVNYEQYF.

The chain carries TRBV7-2 and TRBJ1-3; weak D call: TRBD1 (6 bases). The germline V gene encodes CDR1 SGHTA and CDR2 FQGNSA. CDR3 length equals 16 residues. Deletions cut 3 bases from V and 4 bases from J, with 16 bases between. The DNA of the CDR3 is TGTGCCAGCAGCTTCACTACAGGGAGCTCAGGAAACACCATATATTTT. Amino acids: CASSFTTGSSGNTIYF.

This clonotype occurred many times. The chain couples TRBV20-1 to TRBJ2-1; 7 nucleotides align to TRBD2. The V gene end was trimmed by 1 base and the J gene end by 6 bases; junction bases not matched to a gene: 12. Germline CDR1 and CDR2: DFQATT and SNEGSKA (reference sequence). The CDR3 is 16 amino acids. CDR3 nucleotides: TGCAGTGCTAGAGCGAGCGGGAAGACTAGGGGCAATGAGCAGTTCTTC. Its protein product is CSARASGKTRGNEQFF.

This clonotype has just a few counts. The chain uses TRBV10-2 and TRBJ2-7, with D perhaps assigned TRBD1 or TRBD2 (7 bases each). V lost 4 bases and J 2 bases, leaving 12 bases between the germline ends. The length of the CDR3 is 14 residues. CDR1 and CDR2 from the germline V gene are WSHSY and SAAADI. The CDR3 here is CASSGPGGAYEQYF. DNA of the CDR3: TGCGCCAGCAGTGGTCCAGGGGGGGCCTACGAGCAGTACTTC.

The chain employs TRBV20-1 and TRBJ2-4; the D gene is possibly TRBD2 (5 bases). Trimming took off 1 base at V and 0 bases at J, with 10 bases between the two ends. This CDR3 is 15 amino acids long. Germline V gene sequence: CDR1 DFQATT, CDR2 SNEGSKA (reference sequence). The chain's CDR3 is CSARAPGLAKNIQYF. The CDR3 coding sequence is TGCAGTGCTAGAGCCCCCGGACTAGCCAAAAACATTCAGTACTTC.

V and J are TRBV2 and TRBJ1-5, with 9 bases aligning to TRBD1. This CDR3 has 17 residues. The V segment lost 2 bases and the J segment 4 bases; nucleotides outside the gene matches: 9. Germline lookup yields CDR1 SNHLY and CDR2 FYNNEI. The CDR3 DNA follows: TGTGCCAGCAGTGAACGGGCCGGGACAGGGCATAATCAGCCCCAGCATTTT. It yields the protein CASSERAGTGHNQPQHF.

There are many counts of this clonotype. The genes are TRBV20-1 and TRBJ2-1; 7 nucleotides agree with TRBD2. Germline V gives CDR1 DFQATT, CDR2 SNEGSKA (reference sequence). V was clipped by 1 base and J by 5 bases; unmatched bases: 8. The CDR3 consists of 15 residues. The CDR3 loop reads CSARAFGGGNNEQFF. In nucleotides, the CDR3 is TGCAGTGCTAGAGCGTTTGGCGGGGGTAACAATGAGCAGTTCTTC.

This clonotype was found a few times. This chain uses TRBV28 with TRBJ2-3; D gene unclear. CDR3 length: 13 amino acids. The V end was cut by 3 bases, the J end by 2 bases, with 6 bases between. Looked up from germline, CDR1 is MDHEN and CDR2 is SYDVKM. CDR3 in amino acids: CASSFLPTDTQYF. In DNA form, the CDR3 reads TGTGCCAGCAGTTTTCTACCCACAGATACGCAGTATTTT.